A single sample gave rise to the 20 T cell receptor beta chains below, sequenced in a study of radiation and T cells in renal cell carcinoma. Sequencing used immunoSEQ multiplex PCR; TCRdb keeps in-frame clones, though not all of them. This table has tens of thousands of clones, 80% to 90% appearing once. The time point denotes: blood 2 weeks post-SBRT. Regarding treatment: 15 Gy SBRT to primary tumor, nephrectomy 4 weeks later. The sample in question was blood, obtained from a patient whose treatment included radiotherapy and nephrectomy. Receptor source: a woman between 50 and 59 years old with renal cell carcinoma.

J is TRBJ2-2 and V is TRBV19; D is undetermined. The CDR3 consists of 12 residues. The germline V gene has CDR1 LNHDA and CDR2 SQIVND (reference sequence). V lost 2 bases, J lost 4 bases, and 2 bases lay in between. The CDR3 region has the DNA TGTGCCAGTAGTATATTCACCGGGGAGCTGTTTTTT. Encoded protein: CASSIFTGELFF. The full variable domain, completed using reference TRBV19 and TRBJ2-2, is DGGITQSPKYLFRKEGQNVTLSCEQNLNHDAMYWYRQDPGQGLRLIYYSQIVNDFQKGDIAEGYSVSREKKESFPLTVTSAQKNPTAFYLCASSIFTGELFFGEGSRLTVL.

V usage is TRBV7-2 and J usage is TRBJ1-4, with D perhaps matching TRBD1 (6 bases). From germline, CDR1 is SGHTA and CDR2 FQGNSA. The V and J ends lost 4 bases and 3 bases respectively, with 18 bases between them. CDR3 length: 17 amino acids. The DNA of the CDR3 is TGTGCCAGCAGCTATCGATTGGGCGGGGGCTCTAATGAAAAACTGTTTTTT. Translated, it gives CASSYRLGGGSNEKLFF. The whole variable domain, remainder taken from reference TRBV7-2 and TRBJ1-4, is GAGVSQSPSNKVTEKGKDVELRCDPISGHTALYWYRQSLGQGLEFLIYFQGNSAPDKSGLPSDRFSAERTGGSVSTLTIQRTQQEDSAVYLCASSYRLGGGSNEKLFFGSGTQLSVL.

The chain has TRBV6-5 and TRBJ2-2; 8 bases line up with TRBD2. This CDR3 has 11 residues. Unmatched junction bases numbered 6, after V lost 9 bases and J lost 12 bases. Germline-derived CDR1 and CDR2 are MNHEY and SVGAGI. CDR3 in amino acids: CASRSGSKLFF. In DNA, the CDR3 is TGTGCCAGTAGGAGCGGGAGTAAGCTGTTTTTT.

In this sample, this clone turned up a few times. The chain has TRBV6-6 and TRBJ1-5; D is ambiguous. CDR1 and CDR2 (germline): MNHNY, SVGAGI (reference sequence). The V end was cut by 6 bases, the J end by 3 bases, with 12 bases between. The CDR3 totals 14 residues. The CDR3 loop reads CASSRQPANQPQHF. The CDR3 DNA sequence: TGTGCCAGCAGCCGACAACCGGCCAATCAGCCCCAGCATTTT.

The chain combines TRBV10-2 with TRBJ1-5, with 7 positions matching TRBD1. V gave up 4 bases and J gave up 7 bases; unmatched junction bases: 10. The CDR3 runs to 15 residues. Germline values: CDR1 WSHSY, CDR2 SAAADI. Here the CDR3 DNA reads TGCGCCAGCAGTGGCACCGGGACAGTTGGACAGCCCCAGCATTTT. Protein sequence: CASSGTGTVGQPQHF.

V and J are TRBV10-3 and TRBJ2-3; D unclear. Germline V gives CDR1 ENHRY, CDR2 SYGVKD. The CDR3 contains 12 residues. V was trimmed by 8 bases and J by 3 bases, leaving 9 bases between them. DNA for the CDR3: TGTGCCATCGGCGGAGTGACAGATACGCAGTATTTT. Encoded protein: CAIGGVTDTQYF.

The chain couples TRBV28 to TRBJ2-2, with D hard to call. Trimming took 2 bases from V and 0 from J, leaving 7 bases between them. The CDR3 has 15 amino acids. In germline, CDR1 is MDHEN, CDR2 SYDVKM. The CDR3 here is CASSLLATNTGELFF. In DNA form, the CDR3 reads TGTGCCAGCAGTTTACTCGCTACGAACACCGGGGAGCTGTTTTTT.

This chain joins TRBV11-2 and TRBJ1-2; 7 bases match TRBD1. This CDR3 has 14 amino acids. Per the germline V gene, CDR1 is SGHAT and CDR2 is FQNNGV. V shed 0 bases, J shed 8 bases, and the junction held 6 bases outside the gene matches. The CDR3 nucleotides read TGTGCCAGCAGCTTAGAACCCCAGGGGGGAGGCTACACCTTC. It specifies CASSLEPQGGGYTF.

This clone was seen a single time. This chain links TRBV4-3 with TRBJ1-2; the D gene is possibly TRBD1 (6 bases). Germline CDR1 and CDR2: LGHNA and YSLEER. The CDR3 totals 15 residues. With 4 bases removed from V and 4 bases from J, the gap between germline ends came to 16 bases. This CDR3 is CASSLESRGGYGYTF. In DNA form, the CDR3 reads TGCGCCAGCAGCCTCGAGAGCAGGGGAGGCTATGGCTACACCTTC.

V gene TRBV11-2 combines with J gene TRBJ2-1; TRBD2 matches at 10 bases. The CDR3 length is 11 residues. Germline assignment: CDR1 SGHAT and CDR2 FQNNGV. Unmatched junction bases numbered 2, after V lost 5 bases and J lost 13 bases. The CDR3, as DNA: TGTGCCAGCAGCCGGACTAGCGGTCAGTTCTTC. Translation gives CASSRTSGQFF.

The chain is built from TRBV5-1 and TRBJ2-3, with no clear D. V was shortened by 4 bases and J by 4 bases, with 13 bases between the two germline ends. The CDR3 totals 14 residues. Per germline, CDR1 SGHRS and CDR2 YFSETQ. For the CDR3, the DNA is TGCGCCAGCAGCCCCCAAGAGGCGTCAGATACGCAGTATTTT. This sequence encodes CASSPQEASDTQYF.

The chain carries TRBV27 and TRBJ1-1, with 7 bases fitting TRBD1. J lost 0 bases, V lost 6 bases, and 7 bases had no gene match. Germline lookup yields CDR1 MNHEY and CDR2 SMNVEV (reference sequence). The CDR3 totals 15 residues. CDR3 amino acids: CASRNRGSLNTEAFF. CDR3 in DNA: TGTGCCAGCAGGAACAGGGGCTCTTTGAACACTGAAGCTTTCTTT.

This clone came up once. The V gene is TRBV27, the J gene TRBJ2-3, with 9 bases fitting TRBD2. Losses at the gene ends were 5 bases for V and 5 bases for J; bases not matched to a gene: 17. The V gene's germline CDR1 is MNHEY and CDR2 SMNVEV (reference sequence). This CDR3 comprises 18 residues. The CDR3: CASSPLYETSGLGDTQYF. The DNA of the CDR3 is TGTGCCAGCAGTCCCCTTTATGAGACTAGCGGACTGGGAGATACGCAGTATTTT.

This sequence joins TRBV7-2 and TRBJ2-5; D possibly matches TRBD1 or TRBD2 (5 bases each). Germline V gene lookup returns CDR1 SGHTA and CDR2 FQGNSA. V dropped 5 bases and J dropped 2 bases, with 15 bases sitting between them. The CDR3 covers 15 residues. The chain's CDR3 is CASSVSGTLQETQYF. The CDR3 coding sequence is TGTGCCAGCAGCGTTTCCGGGACCCTACAAGAGACCCAGTACTTC. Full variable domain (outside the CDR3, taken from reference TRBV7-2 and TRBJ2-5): GAGVSQSPSNKVTEKGKDVELRCDPISGHTALYWYRQSLGQGLEFLIYFQGNSAPDKSGLPSDRFSAERTGGSVSTLTIQRTQQEDSAVYLCASSVSGTLQETQYFGPGTRLLVL.

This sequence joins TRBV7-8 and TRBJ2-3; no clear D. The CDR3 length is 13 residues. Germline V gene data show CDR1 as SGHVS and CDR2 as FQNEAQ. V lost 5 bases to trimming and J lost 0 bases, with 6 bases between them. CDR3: CASSEDSTDTQYF. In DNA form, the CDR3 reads TGTGCCAGCAGCGAGGACAGCACAGATACGCAGTATTTT.

CDR3 sequence: CASSLNRHSNQPQHF. DNA of the CDR3: TGTGCCAGCAGCTTAAACAGACATAGCAATCAGCCCCAGCATTTT. The J gene is TRBJ1-5, the V gene TRBV7-2; D unresolved. V shed 2 bases and J shed 0 bases, with 8 bases lying between them. The length of the CDR3 is 15 residues. Germline CDR1 is SGHTA and CDR2 is FQGNSA. The entire variable domain, with the rest obtained from reference TRBV7-2 and TRBJ1-5, is as follows: GAGVSQSPSNKVTEKGKDVELRCDPISGHTALYWYRQSLGQGLEFLIYFQGNSAPDKSGLPSDRFSAERTGGSVSTLTIQRTQQEDSAVYLCASSLNRHSNQPQHFGDGTRLSIL.

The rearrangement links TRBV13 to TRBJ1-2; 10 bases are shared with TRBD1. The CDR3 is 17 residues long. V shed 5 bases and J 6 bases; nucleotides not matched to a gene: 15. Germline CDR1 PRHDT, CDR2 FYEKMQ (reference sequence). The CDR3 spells CASSQLTGTGEYNGYTF. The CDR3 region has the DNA TGTGCCAGCAGCCAATTGACTGGGACAGGGGAGTACAATGGCTACACCTTC.

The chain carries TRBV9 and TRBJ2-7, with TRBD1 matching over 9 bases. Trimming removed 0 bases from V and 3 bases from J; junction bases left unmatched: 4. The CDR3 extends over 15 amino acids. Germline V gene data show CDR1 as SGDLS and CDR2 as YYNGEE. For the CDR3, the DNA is TGTGCCAGCAGCGTAGGGGACAGGGATATCTACGAGCAGTACTTC. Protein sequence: CASSVGDRDIYEQYF.

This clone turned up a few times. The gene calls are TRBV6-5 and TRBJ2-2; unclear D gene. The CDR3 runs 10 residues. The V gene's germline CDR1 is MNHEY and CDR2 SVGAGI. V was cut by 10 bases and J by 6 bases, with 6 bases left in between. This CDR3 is CATRAGELFF. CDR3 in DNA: TGTGCCACCCGGGCCGGGGAGCTGTTTTTT.

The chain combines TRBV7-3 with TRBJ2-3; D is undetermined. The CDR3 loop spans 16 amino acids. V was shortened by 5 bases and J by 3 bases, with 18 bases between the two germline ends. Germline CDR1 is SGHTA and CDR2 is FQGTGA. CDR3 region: CASSPTPDLGTDTQYF. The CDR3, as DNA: TGTGCCAGCAGCCCCACGCCGGACCTGGGGACAGATACGCAGTATTTT.